The 29 T cell receptor beta chains presented below share a single source sample, sequenced in a study of shared clonotypes between healthy human individuals. Sequencing used immunoSEQ multiplex PCR; TCRdb keeps in-frame clones, though not all of them. Of approximately 2.3 million clones listed, 80% to 95% were seen once; the top ten hold under 0.45%. Sample: naive CD4+ T cells from PBMCs. Subset: CD45RA+ positively selected. The receptors derive from a man aged 18 to 30 in good health. Some clones in this sample may be carry-over from other donors' samples.

The rearrangement uses TRBV7-6 and TRBJ2-3, with 9 bases identical to TRBD1. This CDR3 is built from 15 residues. V dropped 5 bases and J dropped 3; count of bases not matched to a gene: 6. The germline V gene has CDR1 SGHVS and CDR2 FNYEAQ. The CDR3: CASSPLGQGTDTQYF. CDR3 nucleotides: TGTGCCAGCAGCCCCCTCGGACAGGGGACAGATACGCAGTATTTT.

The rearrangement joins TRBV7-3 to TRBJ2-4; 10 nucleotides line up with TRBD2. V lost 5 bases, J lost 5 bases, and 3 bases stayed unmatched. The germline V gene encodes CDR1 SGHTA and CDR2 FQGTGA. CDR3 length: 14 amino acids. CDR3 residues: CASSESGRENIQYF. CDR3 nucleotides: TGTGCCAGCAGCGAGAGCGGGAGGGAAAACATTCAGTACTTC. Based on the CDR3 plus reference TRBV7-3 and TRBJ2-4, the full variable domain is GAGVSQTPSNKVTEKGKYVELRCDPISGHTALYWYRQSLGQGPEFLIYFQGTGAADDSGLPNDRFFAVRPEGSVSTLKIQRTERGDSAVYLCASSESGRENIQYFGAGTRLSVL.

The rearrangement uses TRBV5-1 and TRBJ2-5; D might be TRBD1 (5 bases). The CDR3 runs to 14 residues. CDR1 SGHRS and CDR2 YFSETQ come from the germline V gene. V lost 0 bases to trimming and J lost 5 bases, with 11 bases between them. Here the CDR3 reads CASSLVARVETQYF. For the CDR3, the DNA is TGCGCCAGCAGCTTGGTAGCCAGGGTGGAGACCCAGTACTTC.

The J gene is TRBJ2-1, the V gene TRBV11-3; 9 positions match TRBD2. This CDR3 comprises 15 residues. Germline trimming cut 0 bases from V and 4 bases from J; bases unmatched to any gene: 1. Germline loops: CDR1 SGHNT, CDR2 YENEEA. This CDR3 is CASSLDLAGYNEQFF. The CDR3 bases are TGTGCCAGCAGCTTAGACCTAGCGGGATACAATGAGCAGTTCTTC.

This chain joins TRBV6-6 and TRBJ2-1, with 9 bases fitting TRBD2. CDR3 size: 16 residues. The germline V gene has CDR1 MNHNY and CDR2 SVGAGI (reference sequence). V dropped 0 bases and J dropped 6; count of bases not matched to a gene: 6. The CDR3 DNA is TGTGCCAGCAGTTACTCAGGGCTAGCGGGACTCAATGAGCAGTTCTTC. Residues: CASSYSGLAGLNEQFF.

The chain recombines TRBV7-3 with TRBJ2-1; D is unresolved. This CDR3 spans 16 amino acids. Trimming removed 0 bases at V and 0 bases at J, with 9 bases between. Looked up from germline, CDR1 is SGHTA and CDR2 is FQGTGA. The CDR3 nucleotides read TGTGCCAGCAGCTTAACTCTGACCCACTCCTACAATGAGCAGTTCTTC. As protein: CASSLTLTHSYNEQFF.

The CDR3: CASSLRWGEKLFF. CDR3 in DNA: TGTGCCAGCAGCTTGCGGTGGGGGGAAAAACTGTTTTTT. V and J are TRBV5-6 and TRBJ1-4; the D gene is possibly TRBD1 (5 bases). Per germline, CDR1 SGHDT and CDR2 YYEEEE. There are 13 residues in the CDR3. V was clipped by 1 base and J by 8 bases, with 9 bases between them.

The gene calls are TRBV13 and TRBJ2-3; 10 positions match TRBD2. V lost 0 bases and J lost 13; bases outside the gene matches: 16. Per the germline V gene, CDR1 is PRHDT and CDR2 is FYEKMQ (reference sequence). The CDR3 has 17 residues. CDR3 residues: CASSLGRASGSVQGEYF. Written as DNA, the CDR3 is TGTGCCAGCAGCTTAGGCCGGGCTAGCGGGAGTGTACAGGGGGAGTATTTT. The full variable domain, in which reference TRBV13 and TRBJ2-3 provide the parts outside the CDR3, is AAGVIQSPRHLIKEKRETATLKCYPIPRHDTVYWYQQGPGQDPQFLISFYEKMQSDKGSIPDRFSAQQFSDYHSELNMSSLELGDSALYFCASSLGRASGSVQGEYFGPGTRLTVL.

The chain couples TRBV11-2 to TRBJ1-1, with D possibly TRBD1 on 6 matching bases. CDR3 size: 14 residues. Germline V gives CDR1 SGHAT, CDR2 FQNNGV. V was clipped by 5 bases and J by 5 bases, with 15 bases between them. The CDR3 is CASSVQGMGTEAFF. The CDR3 DNA reads TGTGCCAGCAGCGTACAGGGTATGGGTACTGAAGCTTTCTTT.

Of note for this clone: The sample carries other DNA sequences with the same CDR3. The V call is TRBV7-3, the J call TRBJ2-3; D call uncertain. With 2 bases removed from V and 4 bases from J, the gap between germline ends came to 7 bases. The CDR3 totals 13 residues. Germline lookup yields CDR1 SGHTA and CDR2 FQGTGA. Written as DNA, the CDR3 is TGTGCCAGCAGCTTAGGTGGTGCAGATACGCAGTATTTT. Residues: CASSLGGADTQYF. Filled out from reference TRBV7-3 and TRBJ2-3, the complete variable domain reads GAGVSQTPSNKVTEKGKYVELRCDPISGHTALYWYRQSLGQGPEFLIYFQGTGAADDSGLPNDRFFAVRPEGSVSTLKIQRTERGDSAVYLCASSLGGADTQYFGPGTRLTVL.

V gene TRBV25-1 combines with J gene TRBJ1-2; TRBD1 agrees at 7 bases. V lost 7 bases and J lost 5; bases outside the gene matches: 4. From germline, CDR1 is MGHDK and CDR2 SYGVNS. The CDR3 runs 12 residues. In DNA, the CDR3 is TGTGCCAGCAACCAGGGGGGATATGGCTACACCTTC. It translates to CASNQGGYGYTF.

The CDR3: CASSSTRGMRGTQYF. CDR3 coding DNA: TGTGCCAGCAGCTCTACTAGGGGGATGCGGGGTACGCAGTATTTT. The genes are TRBV5-6 and TRBJ2-3, with D perhaps given as TRBD1 or TRBD2 (6 bases each). Trimming left V 3 bases short and J 8 bases short, with 19 bases between. This CDR3 has 15 residues. Germline V gives CDR1 SGHDT, CDR2 YYEEEE.

The chain joins TRBV6-6 to TRBJ1-5; TRBD1 agrees at 7 bases. Germline values: CDR1 MNHNY, CDR2 SVGAGI (reference sequence). The CDR3 totals 16 residues. V lost 7 bases to trimming and J lost 0 bases; unmatched junction nucleotides: 9. The CDR3 sequence is CASTRRGTDSNQPQHF. DNA for the CDR3: TGTGCCAGCACCAGGAGGGGGACAGATAGCAATCAGCCCCAGCATTTT.

Notes on this clone: Compared with germline, one end of the junction differs, possibly owing to a read error. This sequence joins TRBV5-1 and TRBJ1-1; 8 bases are a match to TRBD1. Germline CDR1 and CDR2: SGHRS and YFSETQ. The CDR3 is made up of 14 amino acids. CDR3 in amino acids: CASSFTQGDTVAFF. The CDR3 nucleotides read TGCGCCAGCAGTTTTACACAGGGGGACACTGTAGCTTTCTTT.

As to this clone: This same CDR3 is encoded by further DNA sequences in the sample. The V and J genes are TRBV15 and TRBJ2-7; D call uncertain. Per germline, CDR1 LNHNV and CDR2 YYDKDF (reference sequence). V was clipped by 0 bases and J by 5 bases, with 5 bases between them. The CDR3 loop spans 12 amino acids. CDR3 DNA sequence: TGTGCCACCAGCAGAGATGGCCACGAGCAGTACTTC. It yields the protein CATSRDGHEQYF.

This chain connects TRBV7-2 to TRBJ2-7; perhaps TRBD2 as D (6 bases). The CDR3 loop spans 14 amino acids. Germline lookup yields CDR1 SGHTA and CDR2 FQGNSA. V was clipped by 5 bases and J by 0 bases, with 11 bases between them. CDR3 amino acids: CASSRTSISYEQYF. CDR3 nucleotide sequence: TGTGCCAGCAGCCGTACTAGCATCTCCTACGAGCAGTACTTC.

About this clone itself: Additional DNA sequences in this sample encode the identical CDR3. The chain has TRBV6-5 and TRBJ2-5; unclear D gene. V was cut by 0 bases and J by 1 base, with 6 bases left in between. Germline V lookup: CDR1 MNHEY, CDR2 SVGAGI. The CDR3 totals 14 residues. The CDR3 DNA follows: TGTGCCAGCAGTTACTCGAACCGCCAAGAGACCCAGTACTTC. Amino acids: CASSYSNRQETQYF.

V usage is TRBV15 and J usage is TRBJ1-1; D is uncertain. V dropped 6 bases and J dropped 2 bases, with 10 bases sitting between them. CDR1 LNHNV and CDR2 YYDKDF come from the germline V gene (reference sequence). The CDR3 is 13 amino acids. The CDR3 spells CATRQLLNTEAFF. Here the CDR3 DNA reads TGTGCCACCAGACAGCTACTTAACACTGAAGCTTTCTTT.

This clone appeared a single time. V gene TRBV5-1 combines with J gene TRBJ1-1, with D possibly TRBD1 on 6 matching bases. CDR1 is SGHRS and CDR2 is YFSETQ in the germline V gene. This CDR3 has 15 amino acids. V lost 6 bases and J 1 base, leaving 16 bases between the germline ends. CDR3 sequence: CASNSRVGANTEAFF. CDR3 bases: TGCGCCAGCAACTCCCGAGTGGGGGCGAACACTGAAGCTTTCTTT.

The rearrangement joins TRBV6-1 to TRBJ2-7; the D gene is possibly TRBD2 (5 bases). CDR3 length equals 13 residues. Looked up from germline, CDR1 is MNHNS and CDR2 is SASEGT. V was clipped by 9 bases and J by 3 bases, with 15 bases between them. The CDR3 here is CASAIAYDYEQYF. The CDR3, as DNA: TGTGCCAGTGCCATAGCGTACGACTACGAGCAGTACTTC.

The chain couples TRBV30 to TRBJ2-3; 9 positions match TRBD2. The CDR3 totals 14 residues. The V and J ends lost 4 bases and 2 bases, in that order; junction bases with no gene match: 4. CDR1 is GTSNPN and CDR2 is SVGIG in the germline V gene (reference sequence). The CDR3 DNA follows: TGTGCCTGGACCGGACTAGCGAACACAGATACGCAGTATTTT. Amino acid sequence: CAWTGLANTDTQYF.

With regard to this clone: The same CDR3 also results from other DNA sequences found in this sample. The chain links TRBV9 to TRBJ1-2; no reliable D call. Trimming cost V 0 bases and J 3 bases, with 6 bases left between them. Germline V gene sequence: CDR1 SGDLS, CDR2 YYNGEE. CDR3 length equals 13 residues. CDR3 nucleotides: TGTGCCAGCAGCGTAGCCGGGGACTATGGCTACACCTTC. It yields the protein CASSVAGDYGYTF.

This CDR3 reads CASSLGEISYNEQFF. The CDR3 nucleotides read TGCGCCAGCAGCTTGGGAGAGATCTCCTACAATGAGCAGTTCTTC. The chain has TRBV5-1 and TRBJ2-1; no reliable D call. The CDR3 extends over 15 amino acids. Trimming took off 0 bases at V and 0 bases at J, with 7 bases between the two ends. CDR1 and CDR2 from the germline V gene are SGHRS and YFSETQ.

The chain couples TRBV5-1 to TRBJ1-1, with 7 bases fitting TRBD1. The J segment lost 5 bases and the V segment lost 3 bases, leaving 7 bases of the junction unmatched. CDR1 SGHRS and CDR2 YFSETQ come from the germline V gene. This CDR3 spans 14 amino acids. The CDR3 spells CASSSGQLRTEAFF. The DNA for the CDR3 is TGCGCCAGCAGCTCGGGACAGCTTAGAACTGAAGCTTTCTTT.

This clone came up once. The chain combines TRBV28 with TRBJ2-7, with D possibly TRBD1 on 6 matching bases. The V end was cut by 10 bases, the J end by 6 bases, with 22 bases between. The germline gives CDR1 MDHEN, CDR2 SYDVKM. CDR3 size: 14 residues. The CDR3 bases are TGTGCCATAGGACTGAAACGAAGGGGGTCCGAGCAGTACTTC. Its protein is CAIGLKRRGSEQYF. The whole variable domain, remainder taken from reference TRBV28 and TRBJ2-7, is DVKVTQSSRYLVKRTGEKVFLECVQDMDHENMFWYRQDPGLGLRLIYFSYDVKMKEKGDIPEGYSVSREKKERFSLILESASTNQTSMYLCAIGLKRRGSEQYFGPGTRLTVT.

The genes are TRBV6-1 and TRBJ2-5; 9 bases are a match to TRBD1. The germline V gene has CDR1 MNHNS and CDR2 SASEGT. This CDR3 spans 12 amino acids. The V and J ends lost 6 bases and 4 bases, in that order; junction bases with no gene match: 0. The DNA of the CDR3 is TGTGCCAGCAGGACAGGGGGAGAGACCCAGTACTTC. Translation gives CASRTGGETQYF.

This sequence joins TRBV5-3 and TRBJ2-7, with 12 bases lining up with TRBD2. TRBV5-3 is an ORF for which the function is uncertain. The junction had 7 bases not matched to a gene; V was cut back by 2 bases and J by 7 bases. The CDR3 runs 15 residues. CDR3 DNA: TGTGCCAGAAGCTTCCTAGCGGGAGGGTCCAAAGAGCAGTACTTC. Translated, it gives CARSFLAGGSKEQYF.

This clone has just one count. The genes are TRBV5-1 and TRBJ1-1; D is ambiguous. Germline lookup yields CDR1 SGHRS and CDR2 YFSETQ. V gave up 0 bases and J gave up 5 bases, with 8 bases separating them. The CDR3 is 13 residues long. The CDR3 coding sequence is TGCGCCAGCAGCTTGGGGGCCTCAACTGAAGCTTTCTTT. Protein sequence: CASSLGASTEAFF.

The chain recombines TRBV29-1 with TRBJ2-7; TRBD1 or TRBD2 may be the D gene (5 bases each). The germline gives CDR1 SQVTM, CDR2 ANQGSEA. The CDR3 contains 14 residues. V lost 4 bases to trimming and J lost 1 base, with 14 bases between them. CDR3 amino acids: CSVGLGTPSYEQYF. The CDR3 DNA reads as TGCAGCGTTGGTTTAGGGACCCCGTCCTACGAGCAGTACTTC.